Shown below are 14 T cell receptor beta chains from a single sample sequenced in a study of breast tumors, draining lymph nodes, adjacent tissues. Axillary draining lymph nodes of breast cancer patients supplied the node samples. TCRdb reanalysed the multiplex PCR reads using MiXCR and keeps one entry per CDR3 protein. This table holds about 180,000 distinct CDR3 sequences, roughly 30% found once. The sequencing input was axillary lymph node tissue. The receptors were gathered from a female donor with breast cancer. Some clones in this sample may be carry-over from other donors' samples.

In the case of this clonotype: This may stem from a read error, because a much larger clone lies one nucleotide away. V and J are TRBV6-4 and TRBJ2-7; D gene ambiguous. The CDR3 is 14 residues long. Germline V gene data show CDR1 as MRHNA and CDR2 as SNTAGT. Trimming stripped 5 bases from V and 0 bases from J, with 11 bases between. CDR3 loop: CASSPELDSYEQYF. DNA of the CDR3: TGTGCCAGCAGTCCAGAACTTGACTCCTACGAGCAGTACTTC.

The chain joins TRBV19 to TRBJ1-2; perhaps TRBD1 as D (6 bases). The germline gives CDR1 LNHDA, CDR2 SQIVND (reference sequence). The CDR3 consists of 11 residues. Trimming removed 10 bases at V and 7 bases at J, with 13 bases between. CDR3 residues: CATQTGFGYTF. DNA for the CDR3: TGTGCCACTCAAACAGGGTTTGGCTACACCTTC. The full variable domain, with the rest looked up from reference TRBV19 and TRBJ1-2, is DGGITQSPKYLFRKEGQNVTLSCEQNLNHDAMYWYRQDPGQGLRLIYYSQIVNDFQKGDIAEGYSVSREKKESFPLTVTSAQKNPTAFYLCATQTGFGYTFGSGTRLTVV.

This clonotype was recorded many times. This chain links TRBV20-1 with TRBJ1-4; D remains unclear. The CDR3 has 14 amino acids. The V and J ends lost 0 bases and 2 bases respectively, with 7 bases between them. Germline V gene sequence: CDR1 DFQATT, CDR2 SNEGSKA (reference sequence). The CDR3 DNA follows: TGCAGTGCTAGAGATGTCGGTACTAATGAAAAACTGTTTTTT. This encodes CSARDVGTNEKLFF.

The gene calls are TRBV25-1 and TRBJ1-2, with D maybe TRBD1 (6 bases). The V gene's germline CDR1 is MGHDK and CDR2 SYGVNS. V was pared by 6 bases and J by 3 bases, with 17 bases between. This CDR3 is 15 amino acids long. The CDR3 DNA reads as TGTGCCAGCAGCGTCACAGGGCAGAGGGACTATGGCTACACCTTC. Its protein product is CASSVTGQRDYGYTF.

The chain recombines TRBV20-1 with TRBJ1-2, with 10 bases that match TRBD1. Unmatched junction bases numbered 7, after V lost 6 bases and J lost 6 bases. The germline CDR1 and CDR2 sequences are DFQATT and SNEGSKA (reference sequence). The CDR3 contains 13 residues. This CDR3 reads CSAEEGTGDGYTF. In DNA, the CDR3 is TGCAGTGCAGAGGAGGGGACAGGGGATGGCTACACCTTC.

About this clonotype itself: A much larger clone lies one base from this, so it may be a read error. The chain carries TRBV20-1 and TRBJ2-7; 7 nucleotides agree with TRBD2. Germline lookup yields CDR1 DFQATT and CDR2 SNEGSKA (reference sequence). The CDR3 covers 14 residues. The ends lost 3 bases at V and 6 bases at J; junction bases unmatched: 11. This CDR3 reads CSASPTSSPSEQYF. The CDR3, as DNA: TGCAGTGCTAGCCCGACTAGCTCCCCCTCCGAGCAGTACTTC.

The sample holds many counts of this clonotype. The J gene is TRBJ1-3, the V gene TRBV18; tentative D call: TRBD1 (5 bases). This CDR3 is 14 amino acids long. V lost 3 bases, J lost 4 bases, and 10 bases lay in between. CDR1 is KGHSH and CDR2 is LQKENI in the germline V gene. The CDR3 loop reads CASSPTGTGNTIYF. CDR3 coding DNA: TGTGCCAGCTCACCTACGGGGACCGGAAACACCATATATTTT.

This clonotype was counted at least ten times. This chain uses TRBV7-6 with TRBJ1-2, with TRBD1 identical over 10 bases. V lost 5 bases and J lost 8; bases outside the gene matches: 8. This CDR3 region has 14 residues. Germline V gene data show CDR1 as SGHVS and CDR2 as FNYEAQ. CDR3 sequence reads: CASSGLRTGGGYTF. As DNA, the CDR3 is TGTGCCAGCAGCGGCCTTAGGACAGGGGGAGGCTACACCTTC.

Note on this clonotype: A much larger clone differs from this one at a single base, so this may be a read error. In nucleotides, the CDR3 is TGTGTCAGCAGCTTCGGAACAGACAACACAGATACGCAGTATTTT. Encoded protein: CVSSFGTDNTDTQYF. The chain has TRBV13 and TRBJ2-3; D is unresolved. There are 15 residues in the CDR3. Germline V gene data show CDR1 as PRHDT and CDR2 as FYEKMQ (reference sequence). Full variable domain (rest looked up from reference TRBV13 and TRBJ2-3): AAGVIQSPRHLIKEKRETATLKCYPIPRHDTVYWYQQGPGQDPQFLISFYEKMQSDKGSIPDRFSAQQFSDYHSELNMSSLELGDSALYFCVSSFGTDNTDTQYFGPGTRLTVL.

This clonotype was seen ten or more times. The chain is built from TRBV14 and TRBJ1-4, with 7 positions matching TRBD1. Germline V CDR1 and CDR2: SGHDN, FVKESK. This CDR3 is built from 16 residues. Losses at the gene ends were 0 bases for V and 8 bases for J; bases not matched to a gene: 9. Here the CDR3 DNA reads TGTGCCAGCAGCCAAGAGCTCACAGGGGTTCGAGAAAAACTGTTTTTT. It encodes CASSQELTGVREKLFF. Full variable domain (missing parts from reference TRBV14 and TRBJ1-4): EAGVTQFPSHSVIEKGQTVTLRCDPISGHDNLYWYRRVMGKEIKFLLHFVKESKQDESGMPNNRFLAERTGGTYSTLKVQPAELEDSGVYFCASSQELTGVREKLFFGSGTQLSVL.

This clonotype was seen many times. The chain couples TRBV20-1 to TRBJ1-3; TRBD1 is a possible D gene (6 bases). V lost 3 bases to trimming and J lost 0 bases, with 9 bases between them. CDR3 length: 14 residues. The V gene's germline CDR1 is DFQATT and CDR2 SNEGSKA (reference sequence). DNA of the CDR3: TGCAGTGCTAGGGGGGCCTCCTCTGGAAACACCATATATTTT. Its translation: CSARGASSGNTIYF.

The table lists this clonotype with many counts. The chain is built from TRBV2 and TRBJ2-1; D is tentatively TRBD1 or TRBD2 (5 bases each). This CDR3 is 15 amino acids long. The germline gives CDR1 SNHLY, CDR2 FYNNEI. Trimming removed 3 bases at V and 6 bases at J, with 15 bases between. CDR3 residues: CASSDGAYPGNEQFF. CDR3 nucleotide sequence: TGTGCCAGCAGTGACGGGGCTTACCCTGGCAATGAGCAGTTCTTC.

This clonotype was detected many times. The gene calls are TRBV29-1 and TRBJ2-1; D perhaps matches TRBD2 (6 bases). The CDR3 contains 13 residues. Germline V CDR1 and CDR2: SQVTM, ANQGSEA. V gave up 5 bases and J gave up 5 bases, with 13 bases separating them. This CDR3 reads CSVQREWDNEQFF. The CDR3 nucleotides are TGCAGCGTTCAACGGGAGTGGGACAATGAGCAGTTCTTC.

This clonotype was observed many times. The chain has TRBV9 and TRBJ2-3; D remains unclear. V lost 3 bases and J lost 5, with 10 bases in between. The CDR3 runs 13 residues. Germline V gene data show CDR1 as SGDLS and CDR2 as YYNGEE. The CDR3 here is CASSATSGDTQYF. DNA of the CDR3: TGTGCCAGCAGCGCCACTTCCGGAGATACGCAGTATTTT.